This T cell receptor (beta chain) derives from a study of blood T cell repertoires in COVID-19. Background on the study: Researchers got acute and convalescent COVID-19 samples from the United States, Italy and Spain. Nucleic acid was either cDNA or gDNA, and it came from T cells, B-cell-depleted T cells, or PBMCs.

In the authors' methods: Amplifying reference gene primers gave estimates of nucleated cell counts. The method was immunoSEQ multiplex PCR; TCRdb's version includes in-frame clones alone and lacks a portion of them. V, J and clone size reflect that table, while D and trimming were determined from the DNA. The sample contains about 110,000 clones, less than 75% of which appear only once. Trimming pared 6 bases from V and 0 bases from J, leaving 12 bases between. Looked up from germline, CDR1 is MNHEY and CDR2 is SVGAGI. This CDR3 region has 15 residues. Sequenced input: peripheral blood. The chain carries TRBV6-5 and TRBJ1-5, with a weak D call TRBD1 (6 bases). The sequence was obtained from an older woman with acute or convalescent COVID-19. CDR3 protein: CASRADSFSNQPQHF. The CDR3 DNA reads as TGTGCCAGCAGAGCGGACAGTTTTAGCAATCAGCCCCAGCATTTT.